The clone carrying this TCR beta chain turned up a few times. The data were taken from a study of molecular identifiers for immune sequencing clone quantification. V lost 6 bases, J lost 4 bases, and 8 bases stayed unmatched. Germline V gene data show CDR1 as KGHDR and CDR2 as SFDVKD. This CDR3 has 15 amino acids. TCRdb re-called the PCR reads with MiXCR, one entry per CDR3 protein. The repertoire holds approximately 630,000 distinct CDR3 sequences, with around 25% as singletons. Specimen: naive CD8+ T cells from blood, with Jurkat cell RNA spiked in. Subset in this sample: FACS-sorted CD8+CD4-CCR7+CD45RA+ naive T cells. The chain employs TRBV24-1 and TRBJ2-1; TRBD2 matches 7 bases. The sequence was obtained from a human donor in good health. Some libraries in this study had Jurkat cell RNA spiked in. In nucleotides, the CDR3 is TGTGCCACCAGTTCGGAGCGGGGCCTATACAATGAGCAGTTCTTC. Translated: CATSSERGLYNEQFF.